These 27 T cell receptor beta chains were sequenced from one sample in a study of Graves' ophthalmopathy and Graves' hyperthyroidism. Amplification from RNA transcripts yielded the TCR beta CDR3 regions. RT-PCR in the first round used HTBI primers; a second-round multiplex PCR followed. MiXCR was run by TCRdb on the multiplex PCR reads, yielding one entry per CDR3 protein. The sample shows roughly 610,000 distinct CDR3 sequences, 22% of them seen only once. Sequencing input: peripheral blood. The receptors come from a woman younger than 35 with stable Graves' hyperthyroidism. Some clones in this sample may be carry-over from other donors' samples.

This clonotype was recorded many times. The chain links TRBV6-2 or TRBV6-3 to TRBJ2-5; weak D call: TRBD2 (6 bases). Germline CDR1 is MNHEY and CDR2 is SVGEGT. The V and J ends lost 8 bases and 4 bases respectively, with 11 bases between them. This CDR3 has 12 residues. The CDR3 DNA is TGTGCCAGCGGGGGGAGCCGAGAGACCCAGTACTTC. Its protein product is CASGGSRETQYF.

This clonotype turned up a few times. The chain combines TRBV6-1 with TRBJ1-2; D not resolved. V lost 4 bases to trimming and J lost 4 bases, with 10 bases between them. CDR3 length: 13 residues. Germline V lookup: CDR1 MNHNS, CDR2 SASEGT. The CDR3 protein is CASSAQPAYGYTF. Written as DNA, the CDR3 is TGTGCCAGCAGTGCTCAACCTGCCTATGGCTACACCTTC.

The J gene is TRBJ1-1, the V gene TRBV6-1; D unclear. V gave up 10 bases and J gave up 7 bases, with 16 bases separating them. This CDR3 has 12 amino acids. Germline-derived CDR1 and CDR2 are MNHNS and SASEGT. The CDR3 is CATQRGLGEAFF. DNA for the CDR3: TGTGCCACCCAGCGAGGGCTCGGTGAAGCTTTCTTT.

This clonotype was detected ten times or more. The genes are TRBV11-2 and TRBJ1-1; no clear D. Germline V gene sequence: CDR1 SGHAT, CDR2 FQNNGV. With 7 bases removed from V and 2 bases from J, the gap between germline ends came to 11 bases. This CDR3 spans 13 amino acids. The CDR3: CASKKGPNTEAFF. CDR3 DNA: TGTGCCAGCAAGAAGGGCCCAAACACTGAAGCTTTCTTT. Combining the CDR3 with reference TRBV11-2 and TRBJ1-1 gives the whole variable domain EAGVAQSPRYKIIEKRQSVAFWCNPISGHATLYWYQQILGQGPKLLIQFQNNGVVDDSQLPKDRFSAERLKGVDSTLKIQPAKLEDSAVYLCASKKGPNTEAFFGQGTRLTVV.

This clonotype was counted many times. The V and J genes are TRBV20-1 and TRBJ1-2; D unclear. Germline V CDR1 and CDR2: DFQATT, SNEGSKA (reference sequence). This CDR3 has 12 amino acids. V lost 3 bases and J lost 1, with 6 bases in between. The chain's CDR3 is CSASGDNYGYTF. DNA for the CDR3: TGCAGTGCTAGTGGAGATAACTATGGCTACACCTTC.

This clonotype was seen repeatedly, ten times or more. The CDR3 loop is CASSEDLAGGGGQETQYF. The DNA for the CDR3 is TGTGCCAGCAGTGAAGACCTAGCGGGAGGCGGGGGACAAGAGACCCAGTACTTC. The chain recombines TRBV2 with TRBJ2-5, with 11 bases aligning to TRBD2. V trimming: 1 base; J trimming: 2 bases; junction bases outside the gene matches: 9. The CDR3 extends over 18 amino acids. Germline lookup yields CDR1 SNHLY and CDR2 FYNNEI.

This clonotype was counted many times. The chain combines TRBV10-1 with TRBJ2-2; TRBD2 is a possible D gene (5 bases). CDR3 length equals 14 residues. Deletions cut 2 bases from V and 3 bases from J, with 7 bases between. CDR1 WNHNN and CDR2 SYGVQD come from the germline V gene (reference sequence). The CDR3 nucleotides read TGCGCCAGCAGTGAGACTAGATACACCGGGGAGCTGTTTTTT. It encodes CASSETRYTGELFF.

This clonotype has ten or more counts. The chain is built from TRBV3-1 and TRBJ2-7; 12 bases match TRBD2. The germline gives CDR1 LGHDT, CDR2 YNNKEL (reference sequence). The CDR3 sequence is 20 residues long. V lost 1 base, J lost 3 bases, and 16 bases stayed unmatched. The chain's CDR3 is CASSQGPGLAGHRGGYEQYF. The CDR3 DNA reads as TGTGCCAGCAGCCAAGGCCCCGGACTAGCGGGACACCGTGGTGGCTACGAGCAGTACTTC.

The CDR3: CASSERLTYEQYF. In DNA, the CDR3 is TGTGCCAGCAGTGAAAGGCTTACCTACGAGCAGTACTTC. The chain employs TRBV2 and TRBJ2-7; unclear D gene. CDR1 is SNHLY and CDR2 is FYNNEI in the germline V gene. Trimming took off 2 bases at V and 2 bases at J, with 7 bases between the two ends. The CDR3 is 13 amino acids. The variable domain in full, completed from reference TRBV2 and TRBJ2-7, reads EPEVTQTPSHQVTQMGQEVILRCVPISNHLYFYWYRQILGQKVEFLVSFYNNEISEKSEIFDDQFSVERPDGSNFTLKIRSTKLEDSAMYFCASSERLTYEQYFGPGTRLTVT.

This clonotype has a count of ten or more. The chain has TRBV19 and TRBJ2-5; D ambiguous. The CDR3 contains 14 residues. In germline, CDR1 is LNHDA, CDR2 SQIVND (reference sequence). V lost 5 bases, J lost 0 bases, and 10 bases lay in between. CDR3 in DNA: TGTGCCAGTAGTGACTCACTCGACCAAGAGACCCAGTACTTC. It specifies CASSDSLDQETQYF.

This clonotype was counted many times. The rearrangement uses TRBV12-3 or TRBV12-4 and TRBJ1-5; perhaps TRBD1 as D (6 bases). The CDR3 covers 15 residues. The V end was cut by 5 bases, the J end by 2 bases, with 13 bases between. The CDR3 region has the DNA TGTGCCAGCAGTGTGCCAGGGGTGGGCAATCAGCCCCAGCATTTT. It codes for CASSVPGVGNQPQHF.

The chain couples TRBV12-3 or TRBV12-4 to TRBJ1-5; possible D gene TRBD1, 5 bases. The CDR3 is 14 amino acids. The V end lost 8 bases, the J end lost 11 bases, and 22 bases lay between the germline ends. This chain's CDR3 is CASWRAGTDRTQHF. CDR3 DNA sequence: TGTGCCAGCTGGAGAGCGGGGACCGATCGGACCCAGCATTTT.

On this clonotype itself: A much larger clone is a single base away; this may be a read error. CDR3: CASRERGGGSYEQYF. The CDR3 DNA reads as TGTGCCAGCAGGGAACGGGGGGGCGGATCCTACGAGCAGTACTTC. The J gene is TRBJ2-7, the V gene TRBV6-1, with TRBD2 identical over 8 bases. In germline, CDR1 is MNHNS, CDR2 SASEGT. J gave up 1 base and V 6 bases, and 8 bases lay outside the gene matches. This CDR3 comprises 15 residues.

The V gene is TRBV18, the J gene TRBJ2-2; D is unclear. V was trimmed by 6 bases and J by 0 bases, leaving 14 bases between them. Germline V gives CDR1 KGHSH, CDR2 LQKENI. This CDR3 spans 16 amino acids. The DNA of the CDR3 is TGTGCCAGCTCCGCCAATCCTTTCGCGAACACCGGGGAGCTGTTTTTT. It translates to CASSANPFANTGELFF.

In this sample, this clonotype turned up a few times. CDR3 residues: CASSPSGTQGNTIYF. Written as DNA, the CDR3 is TGTGCCAGCAGCCCCTCCGGGACGCAAGGAAACACCATATATTTT. The chain has TRBV9 and TRBJ1-3; weak D call: TRBD1 (5 bases). V lost 4 bases and J 4 bases, leaving 15 bases between the germline ends. The CDR3 totals 15 residues. From germline, CDR1 is SGDLS and CDR2 YYNGEE. The whole variable domain, remainder taken from reference TRBV9 and TRBJ1-3, is DSGVTQTPKHLITATGQRVTLRCSPRSGDLSVYWYQQSLDQGLQFLIQYYNGEERAKGNILERFSAQQFPDLHSELNLSSLELGDSALYFCASSPSGTQGNTIYFGEGSWLTVV.

This chain links TRBV11-2 with TRBJ1-6, with D tentatively TRBD1 (5 bases). Trimming shortened V by 0 bases and J by 13 bases, and 13 bases separated the two germline ends. The CDR3 is 14 amino acids. Germline V CDR1 and CDR2: SGHAT, FQNNGV. In DNA, the CDR3 is TGTGCCAGCAGCTTAGATCTTGTCAGGGCCCCCCTCCACTTT. The encoded protein is CASSLDLVRAPLHF.

This clonotype has a single count. This chain joins TRBV29-1 and TRBJ1-2, with 7 bases lining up with TRBD1. Unmatched junction bases numbered 3, after V lost 6 bases and J lost 5 bases. Germline lookup yields CDR1 SQVTM and CDR2 ANQGSEA. This CDR3 region has 11 residues. DNA for the CDR3: TGCAGCGTACAGGGGTTTTATGGCTACACCTTC. As protein: CSVQGFYGYTF.

Many counts were recorded for this clonotype. The chain joins TRBV24-1 to TRBJ1-5; D is unclear. V was shortened by 0 bases and J by 7 bases, with 6 bases between the two germline ends. The CDR3 is 13 residues long. Germline lookup yields CDR1 KGHDR and CDR2 SFDVKD. CDR3: CATSDLQWQPQHF. DNA for the CDR3: TGTGCCACCAGTGATTTGCAATGGCAGCCCCAGCATTTT.

This clonotype was seen repeatedly, ten times or more. As the CDR3 is not closed by the conserved phenylalanine or tryptophan, this likely results from a read error. The rearrangement uses TRBV28 and TRBJ1-1; 7 nucleotides match TRBD1. The J segment lost 3 bases and the V segment lost 6 bases, leaving 7 bases of the junction unmatched. Germline V gene lookup returns CDR1 MDHEN and CDR2 SYDVKM. The CDR3 is made up of 14 amino acids. The CDR3 nucleotides are TGTGCCAGCAGCCTAGAGACAGGGCACACTGAAGCTTTCCTT. Protein sequence: CASSLETGHTEAFL.

The V and J genes are TRBV27 and TRBJ2-7; maybe TRBD2 (6 bases). Germline CDR1 reads MNHEY; CDR2 reads SMNVEV (reference sequence). CDR3 length: 16 amino acids. The V gene lost 2 bases and the J gene lost 1 base, with 15 bases spanning the gap. This CDR3 reads CASSLTPGLTSYEQYF. CDR3 DNA: TGTGCCAGCAGTTTAACGCCGGGACTTACGTCCTACGAGCAGTACTTC.

The rearrangement links TRBV18 to TRBJ1-2; the D is unclear. CDR1 is KGHSH and CDR2 is LQKENI in the germline V gene. The germline V and J ends were trimmed by 2 bases and 2 bases, with 12 bases remaining between them. There are 15 residues in the CDR3. The CDR3 here is CASSPGQDPNYGYTF. In nucleotides, the CDR3 is TGTGCCAGCTCACCAGGGCAAGACCCAAACTATGGCTACACCTTC.

This clonotype has at least ten counts. The genes are TRBV5-1 and TRBJ1-2, with 8 nucleotides matching TRBD1. The CDR3 is made up of 15 amino acids. Germline lookup yields CDR1 SGHRS and CDR2 YFSETQ. The ends lost 4 bases at V and 1 base at J; junction bases unmatched: 6. The CDR3 DNA sequence: TGCGCCAGCAGCGGTTGGACAGGGTTTAACTATGGCTACACCTTC. Protein product: CASSGWTGFNYGYTF.

This clonotype was recorded at least ten times. The CDR3 bases are TGTGCCACCAGCAGTAGCCCGGGACACTACCAAGAGACCCAGTACTTC. Its translation is CATSSSPGHYQETQYF. V and J are TRBV15 and TRBJ2-5, with D maybe TRBD1 (6 bases). The length of the CDR3 is 16 residues. Trimming stripped 3 bases from V and 0 bases from J, with 14 bases between. Germline V gives CDR1 LNHNV, CDR2 YYDKDF (reference sequence).

There are many counts of this clonotype. V usage is TRBV12-3 or TRBV12-4 and J usage is TRBJ2-7; D is undetermined. Trimming took 1 base from V and 2 from J, leaving 9 bases between them. There are 14 residues in the CDR3. The CDR3 protein is CASSLVGVAYEQYF. The CDR3 nucleotides read TGTGCCAGCAGTTTAGTTGGGGTGGCCTACGAGCAGTACTTC.

This clonotype appeared many times. The genes are TRBV10-2 and TRBJ1-1; the D is unclear. The length of the CDR3 is 14 residues. Germline V gives CDR1 WSHSY, CDR2 SAAADI. Trimming removed 6 bases at V and 1 base at J, with 12 bases between. Written as DNA, the CDR3 is TGCGCCAGCAGGAGTCGGGAGGGGAACACTGAAGCTTTCTTT. Protein: CASRSREGNTEAFF.

The V call is TRBV20-1, the J call TRBJ2-5; 7 bases line up with TRBD1. This CDR3 has 14 amino acids. The germline CDR1 and CDR2 sequences are DFQATT and SNEGSKA (reference sequence). J was trimmed by 10 bases and V by 0 bases; bases with no gene match: 11. The CDR3 region is CSARDPGQPRGQYF. The CDR3 DNA is TGCAGTGCTAGAGATCCGGGACAGCCCAGGGGCCAGTACTTC.

The chain recombines TRBV6-1 with TRBJ1-2; 7 bases match TRBD1. The germline CDR1 and CDR2 sequences are MNHNS and SASEGT. This CDR3 is 17 amino acids long. J gave up 5 bases and V 6 bases, and 18 bases lay outside the gene matches. The CDR3 protein is CASSRTIQGTDKYGYTF. The CDR3 DNA sequence: TGTGCCAGCAGCCGGACTATACAAGGGACAGACAAATATGGCTACACCTTC.